This is a list of T cell receptor beta chains from one sample in a study of beta chain features in type 1 diabetes. Assay used: immunoSEQ multiplex PCR; TCRdb lists only in-frame clones, some missing. The data hold roughly 290,000 clones, with 8% observed a single time. The sequencing input was central memory CD4+ T cells from blood. These receptors came from a woman aged 18 to 35 in good health. Each CDR3 is given with its conserved first and last residue. Fields, in order: D gene, clone size, V gene, J gene, CDR3 DNA, CDR3 protein. D genes are given only for firm matches. The size entry is marked missing in some rows and otherwise reads once, few, many or a size class.

>NA|NA|TRBV5-1|TRBJ2-1
TGCGCCAGCAGCTTGGGTAGCGGTGGTTACAATGAGCAGTTCTTC
CASSLGSGGYNEQFF
>NA|few|TRBV5-1|TRBJ2-5
TGCGCCAGCAGCCTAGGGCAGAGGAAACAAGAGACCCAGTACTTC
CASSLGQRKQETQYF
>TRBD1|few|TRBV7-9|TRBJ2-5
TGTGCCAGCAGCCGGGGACAGAGCGAGACCCAGTACTTC
CASSRGQSETQYF
>TRBD2|many|TRBV7-8|TRBJ2-5
TGTGCCAGCAGATTAGCGGGAGGCCGGCAGACCCAGTACTTC
CASRLAGGRQTQYF
>NA|many|TRBV7-2|TRBJ2-1
TGTGCCAGCAGCCCGGGTTGGCAGTACAATGAGCAGTTCTTC
CASSPGWQYNEQFF
>TRBD2|few|TRBV4-2|TRBJ2-2
TGTGCCAGCAGCCAAGTCGGGGTTAGCGGGGACACCGGGGAGCTGTTTTTT
CASSQVGVSGDTGELFF
>TRBD1|few|TRBV6-5|TRBJ1-4
TGTGCCAGCAGTCCGGGACAGCCATTGAATGAAAAACTGTTTTTT
CASSPGQPLNEKLFF
>NA|few|TRBV12-5|TRBJ2-3
TGTGCTAGTGGTTCTGGATGGACGGCTAGCACAGATACGCAGTATTTT
CASGSGWTASTDTQYF
>NA|NA|TRBV6-5|TRBJ1-5
TGTGCCAGCAGTTATCAGGCGGGGGCCAATCAGCCCCAGCATTTT
CASSYQAGANQPQHF
>NA|NA|TRBV18|TRBJ2-3
TGTGCCAGCTCACCACCCATGGGGGATACGCAGTATTTT
CASSPPMGDTQYF
>TRBD2|many|TRBV19|TRBJ2-7
TGTGCCAGTACCCCTCGGGCGGGAGGAGGATACGAGCAGTACTTC
CASTPRAGGGYEQYF
>NA|few|TRBV5-6|TRBJ2-3
TGTGCCAGCAGCCCGACGACCCGCGGGCCGAGCACAGATACGCAGTATTTT
CASSPTTRGPSTDTQYF
>NA|NA|TRBV6-5|TRBJ1-5
TGTGCCAGCAGTCTCCGCCCCCGGCAGCCCCAGCATTTT
CASSLRPRQPQHF
>NA|NA|TRBV7-9|TRBJ1-2
TGTGCCAGCAGCTTTAGCACAGTCTATGGCTACACCTTC
CASSFSTVYGYTF
>TRBD1|NA|TRBV9|TRBJ1-1
TGTGCCAGCAGCGTAGCGCCAGGGGGCTGGAACACTGAAGCTTTCTTT
CASSVAPGGWNTEAFF
>TRBD1|NA|TRBV7-3|TRBJ2-1
TGTGCCAGCAGCTCCAGGACAGGCGTCAATGAGCAGTTCTTC
CASSSRTGVNEQFF
>NA|NA|TRBV7-9|TRBJ2-5
TGTGCCAGCAGCCCCGGCAATTCAGAGACCCAGTACTTC
CASSPGNSETQYF
>NA|NA|TRBV7-3|TRBJ2-6
TGTGCCAGCAGCTTAGATTACTCTGGGGCCAACGTCCTGACTTTC
CASSLDYSGANVLTF
>NA|NA|TRBV20-1|TRBJ1-1
TGCAGTGCTAGAGGGTCGGCTTTCTTT
CSARGSAFF
>NA|many|TRBV2|TRBJ1-2
TGTGCCAGCAGTTTACGGCCGGCGTCGAACTATGGCTACACCTTC
CASSLRPASNYGYTF
>TRBD1|few|TRBV6-1|TRBJ1-2
TGTGCCAGCAGTGACCACGGAATACGACAGGGTGTAGGCTACACCTTC
CASSDHGIRQGVGYTF
>NA|few|TRBV28|TRBJ2-2
TGTTCCCAGCCCGGAAAGAGTCTCGGGGAGCTGTTTTTT
CSQPGKSLGELFF
>NA|few|TRBV7-2|TRBJ2-1
TGTGCCAGCAGCCCAGGGGGGCCCTCCTACAATGAGCAGTTCTTC
CASSPGGPSYNEQFF
>TRBD1|NA|TRBV27|TRBJ1-2
TGTGCCAGCAGTTTAGACGGACAGGGGCATGGCTACACCTTC
CASSLDGQGHGYTF
>NA|many|TRBV27|TRBJ2-3
TGTGCCAGCAGTTTTTCCCTCGGGAGAGGCACAGATACGCAGTATTTT
CASSFSLGRGTDTQYF
>NA|few|TRBV7-7|TRBJ2-1
TGTGCTAGCAGCCCCGGGACTTACGGGGAGCAGTTCTTC
CASSPGTYGEQFF